The present TCR beta chain was sequenced within a study of control samples from healthy donors and cancer patients. Here immunoSEQ multiplex PCR was the method, and the copy in TCRdb shows in-frame clones only, minus some. The sample contains about 160,000 clones, over 85% of which appear only once. The V and J ends lost 9 bases and 5 bases respectively, with 22 bases between them. This CDR3 is built from 15 residues. Germline V gene data show CDR1 as LNHDA and CDR2 as SQIVND (reference sequence). This TCR was recovered from a woman between 35 and 50 years old in good health. Source material: blood. The gene calls are TRBV19 and TRBJ1-2; D is perhaps TRBD1 (6 bases). CDR3 nucleotides: TGTGCCAGCCACGAGGGGGGCGGGTGGCCGTATGGCTACACCTTC. This encodes CASHEGGGWPYGYTF.